Shown below are 5 T cell receptor beta chains from a single sample sequenced in a study of blood T cell repertoires in COVID-19 (dated by TCRdb to about 2020). Libraries were prepared through the immunoSEQ multiplex PCR assay. Not all clones reach the TCRdb copy of this immuneACCESS table, which keeps in-frame sequences only. Checked studies attribute under half of the gap to unresolved V genes and leave the rest unexplained. Here the sample has about 410,000 clones; over 75% occur a single time. Around 1.5% of the sample lies in the top ten. Sequenced material: peripheral blood. All receptors come from a woman in her thirties or forties with COVID-19, enrolled during active disease.

The gene calls are TRBV19 and TRBJ2-5; possible D gene TRBD2, 5 bases. The CDR3 is 15 residues long. Germline CDR1 LNHDA, CDR2 SQIVND (reference sequence). V was clipped by 1 base and J by 5 bases, with 14 bases between them. The CDR3: CASSIGAAGGETQYF. As DNA, the CDR3 is TGTGCCAGTAGTATAGGGGCGGCAGGCGGGGAGACCCAGTACTTC.

The J gene is TRBJ1-5, the V gene TRBV6-5, with unresolved D. The V gene's germline CDR1 is MNHEY and CDR2 SVGAGI. This CDR3 contains 13 residues. Trimming shortened V by 8 bases and J by 4 bases, and 12 bases separated the two germline ends. DNA of the CDR3: TGTGCCAGCGGCCAAGAGCGGAATCAGCCCCAGCATTTT. Protein: CASGQERNQPQHF.

This rearrangement joins TRBV7-8 to TRBJ2-1; a weak D match, TRBD2 (6 bases). V was pared by 1 base and J by 4 bases, with 14 bases between. Per the germline V gene, CDR1 is SGHVS and CDR2 is FQNEAQ. The CDR3 has 16 amino acids. CDR3 loop: CASSLEVGSGYNEQFF. The CDR3 nucleotides are TGTGCCAGCAGCTTAGAGGTTGGTAGCGGTTACAATGAGCAGTTCTTC. Full variable domain (missing parts from reference TRBV7-8 and TRBJ2-1): GAGVSQSPRYKVAKRGQDVALRCDPISGHVSLFWYQQALGQGPEFLTYFQNEAQLDKSGLPSDRFFAERPEGSVSTLKIQRTQQEDSAVYLCASSLEVGSGYNEQFFGPGTRLTVL.

This sequence joins TRBV27 and TRBJ1-1; 11 bases are shared with TRBD1. From germline, CDR1 is MNHEY and CDR2 SMNVEV (reference sequence). V trimming: 5 bases; J trimming: 4 bases; junction bases outside the gene matches: 6. The CDR3 has 15 residues. The CDR3 region has the DNA TGTGCCAGCAGTGGACCGGGACAGGGGGTCACTGAAGCTTTCTTT. It is translated as CASSGPGQGVTEAFF.

The chain couples TRBV4-3 to TRBJ1-5, with D uncertain. With 5 bases removed from V and 10 bases from J, the gap between germline ends came to 21 bases. There are 15 residues in the CDR3. CDR1 is LGHNA and CDR2 is YSLEER in the germline V gene. The DNA for the CDR3 is TGCGCCAGCAGCTACCTGTGGGGAGGAATCAGCCCCCAGCATTTT. Protein product: CASSYLWGGISPQHF.